Below are 24 T cell receptor beta chains sequenced from a single sample in a study of blood T cell repertoires in COVID-19 (TCRdb year 2020). The library was prepared using the immunoSEQ multiplex PCR assay. The clones in this table, taken by TCRdb from immuneACCESS, are in-frame only. Not every clone is retained; where verified, under half of the shortfall comes from an unresolved V gene, and the cause of the rest is unknown. For this sample the table gives under 300,000 clones, of which 88% were detected only once. Approximately 1% of the sample goes to the ten largest clones. Material for sequencing was PBMCs or T cells enriched from blood (not recorded which). The receptors originated from a woman aged 25 to 39 who had recovered from COVID-19.

This clone has more than one count but fewer than ten. The chain uses TRBV7-3 and TRBJ1-5, with D unresolved. Germline loops: CDR1 SGHTA, CDR2 FQGTGA. Trimming cost V 2 bases and J 5 bases, with 7 bases left between them. The CDR3 runs to 13 residues. For the CDR3, the DNA is TGTGCCAGCAGCTTATATGAGGATCAGCCCCAGCATTTT. Translated, it gives CASSLYEDQPQHF.

J is TRBJ2-1 and V is TRBV6-2 or TRBV6-3, with 8 positions matching TRBD2. Germline CDR1 reads MNHEY; CDR2 reads SVGEGT. The CDR3 is made up of 15 amino acids. Trimming took 5 bases from V and 5 from J; bases not matched to a gene: 8. The CDR3 sequence: CASSNPVLADNEQFF. CDR3 in DNA: TGTGCCAGCAGTAATCCCGTACTAGCGGACAATGAGCAGTTCTTC.

The chain carries TRBV7-6 and TRBJ2-5; 8 nucleotides agree with TRBD1. The germline V gene encodes CDR1 SGHVS and CDR2 FNYEAQ. This CDR3 has 13 residues. The V segment lost 4 bases and the J segment 5 bases; nucleotides outside the gene matches: 3. The CDR3 nucleotides are TGTGCCAGCAGCTGGGGACAGGTCGAGACCCAGTACTTC. It is translated as CASSWGQVETQYF.

V usage is TRBV11-3 and J usage is TRBJ2-1, with D possibly being TRBD1 (5 bases). V lost 5 bases and J 4 bases, leaving 9 bases between the germline ends. This CDR3 has 13 amino acids. Germline V gene lookup returns CDR1 SGHNT and CDR2 YENEEA. CDR3 coding DNA: TGTGCCAGCAGCCCAACAGGATACAATGAGCAGTTCTTC. Amino acid sequence: CASSPTGYNEQFF.

The rearrangement links TRBV6-1 to TRBJ2-4, with 12 nucleotides matching TRBD1. This CDR3 is built from 16 residues. Trimming at V came to 4 bases and at J to 11 bases, leaving 12 bases not matched to a gene. CDR1 and CDR2 from the germline V gene are MNHNS and SASEGT. CDR3: CASSVPGQGAGRVQYF. As DNA, the CDR3 is TGTGCCAGCAGTGTACCGGGACAGGGGGCAGGAAGGGTTCAGTACTTC.

V and J are TRBV28 and TRBJ2-2; tentatively, D is TRBD1 (6 bases). The CDR3 covers 15 residues. V was trimmed by 4 bases and J by 6 bases, leaving 15 bases between them. Germline V gene sequence: CDR1 MDHEN, CDR2 SYDVKM. CDR3 nucleotides: TGTGCCAGCAGTTCGGGACAATTTTTGGCCGGGGAGCTGTTTTTT. It specifies CASSSGQFLAGELFF.

The rearrangement joins TRBV19 to TRBJ1-2; perhaps TRBD1 as D (6 bases). Germline V lookup: CDR1 LNHDA, CDR2 SQIVND (reference sequence). The CDR3 is 16 amino acids. V gave up 6 bases and J gave up 1 base, with 18 bases separating them. Written as DNA, the CDR3 is TGTGCCAGTAGCTATTCGTATTGGACAGATAACTATGGCTACACCTTC. It codes for CASSYSYWTDNYGYTF.

The chain carries TRBV7-8 and TRBJ2-7, with D maybe TRBD2 (5 bases). Germline-derived CDR1 and CDR2 are SGHVS and FQNEAQ. The CDR3 has 15 amino acids. V was trimmed by 1 base and J by 0 bases, leaving 10 bases between them. CDR3 DNA sequence: TGTGCCAGCAGCTTAGGGACTTTGAGCTCCTACGAGCAGTACTTC. Protein sequence: CASSLGTLSSYEQYF. The full variable domain, in which reference TRBV7-8 and TRBJ2-7 provide the parts outside the CDR3, is GAGVSQSPRYKVAKRGQDVALRCDPISGHVSLFWYQQALGQGPEFLTYFQNEAQLDKSGLPSDRFFAERPEGSVSTLKIQRTQQEDSAVYLCASSLGTLSSYEQYFGPGTRLTVT.

The V call is TRBV3-1 (or the pseudogene TRBV3-2), the J call TRBJ2-7; TRBD1 is a possible D gene (6 bases). V shed 0 bases and J shed 5 bases, with 14 bases lying between them. There are 15 residues in the CDR3. The germline CDR1 and CDR2 sequences are LGHDT and YNNKEL (reference sequence). The CDR3 sequence: CASSQDRQESHEQYF. CDR3 coding DNA: TGTGCCAGCAGCCAAGATCGACAGGAGAGCCACGAGCAGTACTTC.

The chain is built from TRBV7-9 and TRBJ2-1; D may be TRBD2 (6 bases). Trimming took off 5 bases at V and 5 bases at J, with 16 bases between the two ends. CDR1 and CDR2 from the germline V gene are SEHNR and FQNEAQ (reference sequence). This CDR3 comprises 15 residues. Here the CDR3 DNA reads TGTGCCAGCAGCGATGAATGGACTACCCACAATGAGCAGTTCTTC. It codes for CASSDEWTTHNEQFF.

This chain connects TRBV18 to TRBJ1-2; D gene ambiguous. The V and J ends lost 3 bases and 6 bases respectively, with 8 bases between them. This CDR3 contains 12 residues. Per germline, CDR1 KGHSH and CDR2 LQKENI. The DNA for the CDR3 is TGTGCCAGCTCACCTGACACCAATGGCTACACCTTC. It encodes CASSPDTNGYTF.

This clone has a handful of counts. The rearrangement links TRBV6-1 to TRBJ2-7; 12 positions agree with TRBD1. V lost 3 bases and J lost 7; bases outside the gene matches: 7. Germline V CDR1 and CDR2: MNHNS, SASEGT. The CDR3 consists of 15 residues. Here the CDR3 reads CASSDGRDRGREQYF. The CDR3 nucleotides read TGTGCCAGCAGTGATGGCCGGGACAGGGGGCGTGAGCAGTACTTC.

The V call is TRBV7-8, the J call TRBJ1-1; 9 bases are a match to TRBD1. The CDR3 is made up of 17 amino acids. CDR1 and CDR2 (germline): SGHVS, FQNEAQ. Losses at the gene ends were 5 bases for V and 3 bases for J; bases not matched to a gene: 13. The CDR3 sequence: CASSPGTGWRGDTEAFF. The CDR3 region has the DNA TGTGCCAGCAGCCCCGGGACAGGGTGGCGCGGGGACACTGAAGCTTTCTTT.

This rearrangement joins TRBV6-4 to TRBJ2-3; the match to TRBD2 covers 10 bases. The germline gives CDR1 MRHNA, CDR2 SNTAGT. V lost 4 bases to trimming and J lost 5 bases; unmatched junction nucleotides: 3. The CDR3 length is 14 residues. CDR3 amino acids: CASSAAGGEDTQYF. The CDR3 bases are TGTGCCAGCAGTGCAGCGGGAGGGGAAGATACGCAGTATTTT.

The chain recombines TRBV4-2 with TRBJ2-3; tentative D call: TRBD2 (5 bases). This CDR3 contains 15 residues. Trimming pared 3 bases from V and 2 bases from J, leaving 12 bases between. Germline-derived CDR1 and CDR2 are LGHNA and YNFKEQ. CDR3 sequence: CASSHPGGLTDTQYF. CDR3 sequence (DNA): TGTGCCAGCAGCCACCCTGGCGGGCTCACAGATACGCAGTATTTT.

V and J are TRBV10-3 and TRBJ1-1, with D possibly TRBD1 on 6 matching bases. Germline assignment: CDR1 ENHRY and CDR2 SYGVKD. This CDR3 is 15 amino acids long. With 3 bases removed from V and 3 bases from J, the gap between germline ends came to 14 bases. The CDR3 region has the DNA TGTGCCATCAGTGACCCGGCGTCAGGGGACACTGAAGCTTTCTTT. Protein sequence: CAISDPASGDTEAFF.

The gene calls are TRBV7-9 and TRBJ1-1, with D perhaps matching TRBD1 (5 bases). CDR3 length: 18 residues. The germline V gene has CDR1 SEHNR and CDR2 FQNEAQ (reference sequence). Trimming took 5 bases from V and 3 from J, leaving 25 bases between them. The CDR3: CASSPKGYGGKIDTEAFF. In nucleotides, the CDR3 is TGTGCCAGCAGCCCAAAGGGATACGGGGGGAAAATTGACACTGAAGCTTTCTTT.

This sequence joins TRBV10-1 and TRBJ1-1; no clear D gene. The CDR3 consists of 13 residues. Germline assignment: CDR1 WNHNN and CDR2 SYGVQD (reference sequence). Trimming removed 0 bases from V and 8 bases from J, with 10 bases in between. The CDR3 sequence: CASSESGRNEAFF. As DNA, the CDR3 is TGCGCCAGCAGTGAGTCGGGCAGAAACGAAGCTTTCTTT.

This clone was seen only once. The gene calls are TRBV10-3 and TRBJ1-1, with 8 bases matching TRBD1. V lost 6 bases, J lost 5 bases, and 8 bases stayed unmatched. The germline V gene encodes CDR1 ENHRY and CDR2 SYGVKD. CDR3 length: 14 amino acids. CDR3 residues: CAIRQTGEVTEAFF. CDR3 bases: TGTGCCATCAGGCAGACAGGGGAGGTTACTGAAGCTTTCTTT.

The chain couples TRBV7-6 to TRBJ2-7; 7 bases map to TRBD2. J lost 0 bases, V lost 1 base, and 6 bases had no gene match. CDR3 length: 16 residues. Germline lookup yields CDR1 SGHVS and CDR2 FNYEAQ. The CDR3 nucleotides are TGTGCCAGCAGCTTAGAATGGTCGGGGGGCTCCTACGAGCAGTACTTC. It codes for CASSLEWSGGSYEQYF.

V is TRBV6-1 and J is TRBJ1-2; D gene uncertain. Trimming cost V 0 bases and J 7 bases, with 21 bases left between them. CDR3 length: 17 amino acids. Germline assignment: CDR1 MNHNS and CDR2 SASEGT. The CDR3 sequence: CASSEALRQRRHSGYTF. For the CDR3, the DNA is TGTGCCAGCAGTGAAGCGCTCCGGCAAAGGAGGCACTCTGGCTACACCTTC.

The rearrangement uses TRBV10-3 and TRBJ2-3; D perhaps matches TRBD1 (5 bases). In germline, CDR1 is ENHRY, CDR2 SYGVKD. Trimming took off 3 bases at V and 3 bases at J, with 10 bases between the two ends. The CDR3 loop spans 14 amino acids. The CDR3 loop is CAISEARETDTQYF. Here the CDR3 DNA reads TGTGCCATCAGTGAAGCCAGGGAAACAGATACGCAGTATTTT.

A single count supports this clone. The rearrangement links TRBV18 to TRBJ1-5; 8 bases line up with TRBD1. Trimming took 3 bases from V and 0 from J; bases not matched to a gene: 4. This CDR3 has 16 amino acids. Looked up from germline, CDR1 is KGHSH and CDR2 is LQKENI. The CDR3 region is CASSPDRAHSNQPQHF. In DNA, the CDR3 is TGTGCCAGCTCACCGGACAGGGCCCATAGCAATCAGCCCCAGCATTTT.

This clone was observed a single time. V usage is TRBV28 and J usage is TRBJ1-1; D ambiguous. Trimming removed 5 bases at V and 3 bases at J, with 10 bases between. CDR3 length: 13 residues. Germline V CDR1 and CDR2: MDHEN, SYDVKM. The CDR3 sequence is CASSPLRDTEAFF. The CDR3, as DNA: TGTGCCAGCAGTCCATTGCGGGACACTGAAGCTTTCTTT.